The 24 T cell receptor beta chains below all came from one sample that was sequenced in a study of T cell repertoires in cytomegalovirus infection. What these receptors recognize is not known. MiXCR, run by TCRdb on the reads, gives a single entry per CDR3 protein. The table lists 450,000 to 650,000 distinct CDR3 sequences, about 39% of them singletons. The starting material was cultured PBMCs, obtained from culture after CMV antigen stimulation. These receptors were obtained from a human donor in good health (CMV status not recorded). Some clones in this sample may be carry-over from other donors' samples.

This clonotype occurred a few times. The chain uses TRBV11-2 and TRBJ2-7, with TRBD1 matching 7 bases. The CDR3 has 13 residues. The V gene's germline CDR1 is SGHAT and CDR2 FQNNGV. J was trimmed by 6 bases and V by 0 bases; bases with no gene match: 2. In DNA form, the CDR3 reads TGTGCCAGCAGCTTAGAACGGACAGGCGAGCAGTACTTC. It translates to CASSLERTGEQYF. Full variable domain (rest looked up from reference TRBV11-2 and TRBJ2-7): EAGVAQSPRYKIIEKRQSVAFWCNPISGHATLYWYQQILGQGPKLLIQFQNNGVVDDSQLPKDRFSAERLKGVDSTLKIQPAKLEDSAVYLCASSLERTGEQYFGPGTRLTVT.

This rearrangement joins TRBV19 to TRBJ2-2; D gene ambiguous. Germline V lookup: CDR1 LNHDA, CDR2 SQIVND (reference sequence). The CDR3 has 16 residues. Trimming took off 2 bases at V and 7 bases at J, with 17 bases between the two ends. CDR3 residues: CASSIFGAPGNGELFF. CDR3 nucleotides: TGTGCCAGTAGTATATTTGGCGCCCCAGGTAACGGGGAGCTGTTTTTT.

This clonotype was seen more than once but under ten times. V usage is TRBV27 and J usage is TRBJ2-3; D remains ambiguous. Germline lookup yields CDR1 MNHEY and CDR2 SMNVEV (reference sequence). This CDR3 region has 14 residues. Between the trimmed V and J ends, which lost 7 bases and 2 bases, there was a span of 13 bases. The CDR3 region has the DNA TGTGCCAGCAAGCCTCCCTTAGCCACAGATACGCAGTATTTT. Its translation is CASKPPLATDTQYF.

This clonotype was counted once. The chain employs TRBV23-1 and TRBJ2-1; D may correspond to TRBD1 or TRBD2 (6 bases each). TRBV23-1 is given ORF status, its function remaining uncertain. V was cut by 3 bases and J by 0 bases, with 15 bases left in between. The CDR3 consists of 17 residues. The CDR3 DNA reads as TGCGCCAGCAGTCACTGGGGGGCGTTGCGCTCCTACAATGAGCAGTTCTTC. Residues: CASSHWGALRSYNEQFF.

V is TRBV28 and J is TRBJ2-7; D possibly corresponds to TRBD2 (5 bases). Trimming removed 4 bases at V and 2 bases at J, with 18 bases between. This CDR3 is built from 16 residues. Germline-derived CDR1 and CDR2 are MDHEN and SYDVKM. In DNA, the CDR3 is TGTGCCAGCAGTTCCCCCCAGAGCGGCCTAGCCTACGAGCAGTACTTC. It yields the protein CASSSPQSGLAYEQYF.

V and J are TRBV12-3 or TRBV12-4 and TRBJ1-1; D gene uncertain. This CDR3 contains 13 residues. V was pared by 6 bases and J by 8 bases, with 16 bases between. CDR3 in DNA: TGTGCCAGCAGCTCCGGGAGGCGGCGGGAAGCTTTCTTT. Translating gives CASSSGRRREAFF.

In DNA form, the CDR3 reads TGTGCCAGCAGTTTCGACAGGGGGGGAGAGCAGTACTTC. It is translated as CASSFDRGGEQYF. The rearrangement joins TRBV12-3 or TRBV12-4 to TRBJ2-7, with TRBD1 identical over 9 bases. With 3 bases clipped from V and 7 bases from J, the junction kept 4 bases outside the gene matches. This CDR3 is built from 13 residues.

This clonotype has a single count. This sequence joins TRBV28 and TRBJ1-3; weak D call: TRBD1 (5 bases). Trimming removed 3 bases from V and 11 bases from J, with 20 bases in between. Germline CDR1 MDHEN, CDR2 SYDVKM. The CDR3 is made up of 15 amino acids. The chain's CDR3 is CASSFGGSLNTPIYF. The CDR3 DNA is TGTGCCAGCAGTTTTGGGGGGAGTTTGAACACTCCCATATATTTT.

V usage is TRBV2 and J usage is TRBJ1-2; 8 bases map to TRBD1. After removal of 7 bases from V and 6 bases from J, the junction contained 7 bases not matched to a gene. Germline values: CDR1 SNHLY, CDR2 FYNNEI. This CDR3 is 13 amino acids long. This CDR3 is CASKDRENDGYTF. CDR3 bases: TGTGCCAGCAAGGACAGGGAGAATGATGGCTACACCTTC.

This chain connects TRBV19 to TRBJ2-1; the match to TRBD2 covers 8 bases. The CDR3 is made up of 14 amino acids. J was trimmed by 3 bases and V by 5 bases; bases with no gene match: 3. The V gene's germline CDR1 is LNHDA and CDR2 SQIVND (reference sequence). The CDR3 is CASSLGGDYNEQFF. The CDR3 DNA sequence: TGTGCCAGTAGTCTCGGGGGGGACTACAATGAGCAGTTCTTC.

In the case of this clonotype: Lacking the conserved final phenylalanine or tryptophan, this CDR3 likely reflects a read error. This sequence joins TRBV6-5 and TRBJ2-7, with D perhaps being TRBD1 or TRBD2 (5 bases each). Germline lookup yields CDR1 MNHEY and CDR2 SVGAGI. The CDR3 contains 13 residues. The germline V and J ends were trimmed by 4 bases and 10 bases, with 17 bases remaining between them. The CDR3 bases are TGTGCCAGCAGTTCAGGGCGGGCGTCGTTACAGTACTTA. This sequence encodes CASSSGRASLQYL.

The chain couples TRBV27 to TRBJ2-5; 11 positions agree with TRBD2. CDR3 length: 15 amino acids. V was clipped by 6 bases and J by 4 bases; unmatched bases: 7. The germline V gene encodes CDR1 MNHEY and CDR2 SMNVEV (reference sequence). In DNA form, the CDR3 reads TGTGCCAGCAGCCAACTAGCGGGAGTATTAGAGACCCAGTACTTC. It codes for CASSQLAGVLETQYF.

The genes are TRBV11-2 and TRBJ2-1, with 10 bases lining up with TRBD2. This CDR3 contains 15 residues. Trimming removed 6 bases from V and 8 bases from J; junction bases left unmatched: 10. Germline loops: CDR1 SGHAT, CDR2 FQNNGV. CDR3: CASSLLAGGRDEQFF. CDR3 bases: TGTGCCAGCAGTTTATTAGCGGGAGGAAGGGATGAGCAGTTCTTC.

This clonotype came up a few times. The chain employs TRBV7-2 and TRBJ1-3; D is undetermined. The CDR3 is made up of 14 amino acids. CDR1 and CDR2 (germline): SGHTA, FQGNSA. Trimming stripped 3 bases from V and 4 bases from J, with 10 bases between. The CDR3 DNA reads TGTGCCAGCAGCTTCGGAGTGGGGGGAAACACCATATATTTT. Protein: CASSFGVGGNTIYF.

This clonotype has a handful of counts. The chain employs TRBV12-3 or TRBV12-4 and TRBJ2-4, with TRBD2 matching over 7 bases. This CDR3 contains 15 residues. Trimming took 2 bases from V and 3 from J; bases not matched to a gene: 4. The CDR3 region has the DNA TGTGCCAGCAGTTTACGCGGCGGGGGCAAAAACATTCAGTACTTC. Translation gives CASSLRGGGKNIQYF.

In DNA form, the CDR3 reads TGTGCCAGCAGTGAAGCCTTCTGGACGGACTCTGGCTCCTACGAGCAGTACTTC. Protein product: CASSEAFWTDSGSYEQYF. The V call is TRBV2, the J call TRBJ2-7, with D perhaps TRBD2 (5 bases). Trimming removed 0 bases from V and 0 bases from J, with 18 bases in between. CDR1 SNHLY and CDR2 FYNNEI come from the germline V gene. The CDR3 totals 18 residues.

The chain couples TRBV30 to TRBJ2-1; TRBD2 matches 8 bases. This CDR3 spans 16 amino acids. The germline V gene encodes CDR1 GTSNPN and CDR2 SVGIG (reference sequence). V was pared by 2 bases and J by 1 base, with 7 bases of the junction left unmatched. For the CDR3, the DNA is TGTGCCTGGAGTACTATAGCGGGACGTTCCTACAATGAGCAGTTCTTC. Its translation: CAWSTIAGRSYNEQFF.

The rearrangement links TRBV19 to TRBJ1-2; 7 nucleotides align to TRBD1. Per the germline V gene, CDR1 is LNHDA and CDR2 is SQIVND (reference sequence). The CDR3 extends over 13 amino acids. Trimming removed 8 bases from V and 3 bases from J; junction bases left unmatched: 6. This chain's CDR3 is CASHTQGYYGYTF. CDR3 DNA sequence: TGTGCCAGTCATACACAGGGGTACTATGGCTACACCTTC.

The chain joins TRBV5-4 to TRBJ1-2; a possible D gene is TRBD1 (6 bases). Trimming left V 5 bases short and J 4 bases short, with 21 bases between. The germline V gene has CDR1 SGHNT and CDR2 YYREEE (reference sequence). This CDR3 has 16 amino acids. The CDR3 nucleotides are TGTGCCAGCAGATGGGCAGGGGCAGGGTCGCCCTATGGCTACACCTTC. Translation gives CASRWAGAGSPYGYTF. Drawing the rest from reference TRBV5-4 and TRBJ1-2, the complete variable domain is ETGVTQSPTHLIKTRGQQVTLRCSSQSGHNTVSWYQQALGQGPQFIFQYYREEENGRGNFPPRFSGLQFPNYSSELNVNALELDDSALYLCASRWAGAGSPYGYTFGSGTRLTVV.

This clonotype was counted a few times. The rearrangement uses TRBV7-2 and TRBJ1-2, with D uncertain. The CDR3 is made up of 13 amino acids. V dropped 4 bases and J dropped 5 bases, with 11 bases sitting between them. Germline assignment: CDR1 SGHTA and CDR2 FQGNSA. The CDR3 is CASSSRTLYGYTF. The CDR3 DNA reads TGTGCCAGCAGCTCACGTACACTGTATGGCTACACCTTC.

This chain joins TRBV19 and TRBJ2-2; weak D call: TRBD2 (6 bases). CDR3 length: 14 amino acids. Per germline, CDR1 LNHDA and CDR2 SQIVND (reference sequence). Trimming removed 4 bases from V and 6 bases from J, with 12 bases in between. The CDR3 region is CASSRLAISGELFF. CDR3 nucleotide sequence: TGTGCCAGTAGTAGGCTAGCGATATCCGGGGAGCTGTTTTTT. Together with reference TRBV19 and TRBJ2-2, the CDR3 gives the full variable domain: DGGITQSPKYLFRKEGQNVTLSCEQNLNHDAMYWYRQDPGQGLRLIYYSQIVNDFQKGDIAEGYSVSREKKESFPLTVTSAQKNPTAFYLCASSRLAISGELFFGEGSRLTVL.

V usage is TRBV6-1 and J usage is TRBJ2-3; tentatively, D is TRBD1 or TRBD2 (5 bases each). The CDR3 loop spans 15 amino acids. CDR1 and CDR2 (germline): MNHNS, SASEGT. V was pared by 5 bases and J by 5 bases, with 17 bases between. For the CDR3, the DNA is TGTGCCAGCAGTCGTTCCGGGACCGGCGGAGATACGCAGTATTTT. Translation gives CASSRSGTGGDTQYF.

The CDR3 loop reads CSARDGGSGVDEQFF. The DNA for the CDR3 is TGCAGTGCTAGAGATGGGGGTAGCGGGGTCGATGAGCAGTTCTTC. The rearrangement joins TRBV20-1 to TRBJ2-1, with TRBD2 matching 8 bases. The CDR3 covers 15 residues. Germline V gene sequence: CDR1 DFQATT, CDR2 SNEGSKA (reference sequence). After removal of 0 bases from V and 8 bases from J, the junction contained 9 bases not matched to a gene.

This clonotype was seen a handful of times. The rearrangement uses TRBV28 and TRBJ2-3; TRBD2 aligns across 8 bases. J lost 0 bases, V lost 6 bases, and 17 bases had no gene match. Germline V gene lookup returns CDR1 MDHEN and CDR2 SYDVKM. This CDR3 contains 19 residues. The CDR3 DNA is TGTGCCAGCAGGGGATTTGCCGGGCGGCTAGCGGGTAGCACAGATACGCAGTATTTT. Residues: CASRGFAGRLAGSTDTQYF.